Presented here are 24 T cell receptor beta chains from one specimen sequenced in a study of blood T cell repertoires in COVID-19. The table came from immunoSEQ multiplex PCR; TCRdb's copy has only in-frame clones and leaves some out. The sample gives about 200,000 clones, 80% to 90% of which show up once; 3.5% to 4% is in the top ten. The specimen sequenced was PBMCs or T cells enriched from blood (not recorded which). The receptors were gathered from a woman between 40 and 50 years old with acute COVID-19.

The chain joins TRBV28 to TRBJ1-5; 8 bases are a match to TRBD1. Germline V gene data show CDR1 as MDHEN and CDR2 as SYDVKM. This CDR3 spans 15 amino acids. The V gene end was trimmed by 5 bases and the J gene end by 7 bases; junction bases not matched to a gene: 10. The CDR3 DNA follows: TGTGCCAGCAGTCTCGACAGGGGTTTCTTACAGCCCCAGCATTTT. It translates to CASSLDRGFLQPQHF.

The rearrangement links TRBV19 to TRBJ2-7; TRBD1 aligns across 8 bases. Trimming removed 3 bases from V and 4 bases from J; junction bases left unmatched: 11. From germline, CDR1 is LNHDA and CDR2 SQIVND (reference sequence). The CDR3 is 16 amino acids. The CDR3 bases are TGTGCCAGTAGTATCGATGGGACAGGCCTGGGGTACGAGCAGTACTTC. Translating gives CASSIDGTGLGYEQYF.

This clone appeared once. This chain connects TRBV30 to TRBJ1-3; D call uncertain. Trimming removed 0 bases at V and 2 bases at J, with 5 bases between. The CDR3 covers 13 residues. Germline lookup yields CDR1 GTSNPN and CDR2 SVGIG (reference sequence). CDR3 region: CAWSVQTGNTIYF. DNA for the CDR3: TGTGCCTGGAGTGTACAGACTGGAAACACCATATATTTT. The whole variable domain, filled in from reference TRBV30 and TRBJ1-3, reads SQTIHQWPATLVQPVGSPLSLECTVEGTSNPNLYWYRQAAGRGLQLLFYSVGIGQISSEVPQNLSASRPQDRQFILSSKKLLLSDSGFYLCAWSVQTGNTIYFGEGSWLTVV.

This chain links TRBV4-2 with TRBJ1-2, with TRBD1 matching over 11 bases. CDR1 is LGHNA and CDR2 is YNFKEQ in the germline V gene. The CDR3 contains 14 residues. J gave up 5 bases and V 4 bases, and 3 bases lay outside the gene matches. As DNA, the CDR3 is TGTGCCAGCAGCCGGGACAGGGGGTCTTATGGCTACACCTTC. Amino acid sequence: CASSRDRGSYGYTF.

This sequence joins TRBV6-5 and TRBJ1-2; no reliable D call. Germline CDR1 and CDR2: MNHEY and SVGAGI. CDR3 length: 15 amino acids. V was cut by 5 bases and J by 0 bases, with 13 bases left in between. This CDR3 is CASSTGGFTNYGYTF. For the CDR3, the DNA is TGTGCCAGCAGTACCGGAGGTTTCACTAACTATGGCTACACCTTC.

The chain recombines TRBV20-1 with TRBJ2-1, with 15 bases that match TRBD2. Looked up from germline, CDR1 is DFQATT and CDR2 is SNEGSKA (reference sequence). V trimming: 3 bases; J trimming: 2 bases; junction bases outside the gene matches: 14. This CDR3 spans 20 amino acids. This chain's CDR3 is CSASSVPGTSGRSAYNEQFF. CDR3 nucleotides: TGCAGTGCTAGTTCGGTCCCCGGGACTAGCGGGAGGAGCGCCTACAATGAGCAGTTCTTC.

The rearrangement joins TRBV27 to TRBJ1-6, with TRBD1 identical over 7 bases. The V gene's germline CDR1 is MNHEY and CDR2 SMNVEV (reference sequence). This CDR3 is 15 amino acids long. V shed 7 bases and J 6 bases; nucleotides not matched to a gene: 9. CDR3 nucleotide sequence: TGTGCCAGCAACCCCTTCCGGGACAGTAATTCACCCCTCCACTTT. Residues: CASNPFRDSNSPLHF.

This chain joins TRBV27 and TRBJ2-7; 7 bases are a match to TRBD2. Unmatched junction bases numbered 12, after V lost 6 bases and J lost 4 bases. Germline CDR1 is MNHEY and CDR2 is SMNVEV (reference sequence). The CDR3 is 15 amino acids. CDR3 DNA: TGTGCCAGCAGCCCGTCCGGCGGGAGTAGGTACGAGCAGTACTTC. This sequence encodes CASSPSGGSRYEQYF.

The chain is built from TRBV28 and TRBJ2-2, with 14 bases aligning to TRBD2. V lost 6 bases and J lost 4; bases outside the gene matches: 16. The germline V gene encodes CDR1 MDHEN and CDR2 SYDVKM. The CDR3 has 20 amino acids. The CDR3 loop is CASSPSGLAGERGTTGELFF. CDR3 coding DNA: TGTGCCAGCAGCCCCTCGGGACTAGCGGGAGAGCGGGGGACCACCGGGGAGCTGTTTTTT.

The chain recombines TRBV5-1 with TRBJ2-1; possible D gene TRBD2, 5 bases. The CDR3 runs 17 residues. The V gene lost 3 bases and the J gene lost 0 bases, with 16 bases spanning the gap. Germline CDR1 reads SGHRS; CDR2 reads YFSETQ. CDR3 nucleotide sequence: TGCGCCAGCAGCTCCGCGGGCGGGTTTGGCTCCTACAATGAGCAGTTCTTC. Translating it yields CASSSAGGFGSYNEQFF.

Only a few counts were recorded for this clone. V is TRBV28 and J is TRBJ2-3; tentative D call: TRBD2 (6 bases). This CDR3 comprises 13 residues. Germline V gene sequence: CDR1 MDHEN, CDR2 SYDVKM. Between the trimmed V and J ends, which lost 8 bases and 1 base, there was a span of 10 bases. The CDR3 protein is CASRLEGTDTQYF. The CDR3, as DNA: TGTGCCAGCCGACTAGAGGGCACAGATACGCAGTATTTT.

V and J are TRBV19 and TRBJ2-3; 9 bases agree with TRBD2. The CDR3 length is 17 residues. Germline-derived CDR1 and CDR2 are LNHDA and SQIVND (reference sequence). V was clipped by 6 bases and J by 1 base; unmatched bases: 11. This CDR3 is CASRRGGVGSGTDTQYF. The CDR3 nucleotides read TGTGCCAGTAGACGCGGGGGGGTTGGCTCGGGCACAGATACGCAGTATTTT.

The chain carries TRBV24-1 and TRBJ2-5, with D tentatively TRBD2 (5 bases). The CDR3 extends over 16 amino acids. Germline V gene sequence: CDR1 KGHDR, CDR2 SFDVKD. V was shortened by 1 base and J by 5 bases, with 16 bases between the two germline ends. CDR3 residues: CATSDFGDRSRETQYF. CDR3 in DNA: TGTGCCACCAGTGATTTCGGGGATAGGTCCCGGGAGACCCAGTACTTC.

The V call is TRBV19, the J call TRBJ2-2; TRBD2 might be the D (6 bases). This CDR3 comprises 18 residues. Germline V gene data show CDR1 as LNHDA and CDR2 as SQIVND (reference sequence). With 1 base removed from V and 4 bases from J, the gap between germline ends came to 19 bases. The CDR3 nucleotides are TGTGCCAGTAGTATAGGCACGCGAGGGAGGTGGGGCACCGGGGAGCTGTTTTTT. This encodes CASSIGTRGRWGTGELFF.

V and J are TRBV27 and TRBJ1-3, with TRBD1 as a possible D gene (5 bases). CDR3 size: 18 residues. V was cut by 6 bases and J by 0 bases, with 21 bases left in between. The V gene's germline CDR1 is MNHEY and CDR2 SMNVEV (reference sequence). Written as DNA, the CDR3 is TGTGCCAGCAGCCTTTGGGCCCCACAGGTCTTCTCTGGAAACACCATATATTTT. It translates to CASSLWAPQVFSGNTIYF.

This clone has just a few counts. The genes are TRBV27 and TRBJ2-7, with 7 bases lining up with TRBD2. The V gene end was trimmed by 5 bases and the J gene end by 3 bases; junction bases not matched to a gene: 7. This CDR3 has 14 residues. Germline V gene lookup returns CDR1 MNHEY and CDR2 SMNVEV (reference sequence). The CDR3 bases are TGTGCCAGCAGTCCCCCGGGAGGAGGCTACGAGCAGTACTTC. The encoded protein is CASSPPGGGYEQYF.

The chain carries TRBV4-3 and TRBJ2-1; 13 bases map to TRBD2. This CDR3 is 16 amino acids long. Unmatched junction bases numbered 9, after V lost 4 bases and J lost 9 bases. CDR1 is LGHNA and CDR2 is YSLEER in the germline V gene. In DNA form, the CDR3 reads TGCGCCAGCAGCCCAGAAACTAGCGGGAGGGCCGGTGAGCAGTTCTTC. The encoded protein is CASSPETSGRAGEQFF.

This chain uses TRBV18 with TRBJ1-5; weak D call: TRBD1 (6 bases). The ends were cut back, 6 bases at V and 6 bases at J, with 15 bases in the middle. The CDR3 spans 14 residues. Germline values: CDR1 KGHSH, CDR2 LQKENI. Here the CDR3 reads CASSGLGAGQPQHF. The CDR3 coding sequence is TGTGCCAGCTCGGGGCTGGGGGCGGGTCAGCCCCAGCATTTT. The full variable domain, its missing parts supplied by reference TRBV18 and TRBJ1-5, is NAGVMQNPRHLVRRRGQEARLRCSPMKGHSHVYWYRQLPEEGLKFMVYLQKENIIDESGMPKERFSAEFPKEGPSILRIQQVVRGDSAAYFCASSGLGAGQPQHFGDGTRLSIL.

This clone was recorded only once. This chain joins TRBV7-3 and TRBJ2-1, with a tentative D call TRBD2 (6 bases). This CDR3 spans 14 amino acids. V lost 2 bases, J lost 6 bases, and 11 bases lay in between. The V gene's germline CDR1 is SGHTA and CDR2 FQGTGA. As DNA, the CDR3 is TGTGCCAGCAGCTTATCTCCGGGAGTCAATGAGCAGTTCTTC. It encodes CASSLSPGVNEQFF. Full variable domain (missing parts from reference TRBV7-3 and TRBJ2-1): GAGVSQTPSNKVTEKGKYVELRCDPISGHTALYWYRQSLGQGPEFLIYFQGTGAADDSGLPNDRFFAVRPEGSVSTLKIQRTERGDSAVYLCASSLSPGVNEQFFGPGTRLTVL.

A remark on this clone: Germline is not matched at one junction end, which may reflect a read error. The chain joins TRBV3-1 (or the pseudogene TRBV3-2) to TRBJ1-2, with 7 bases fitting TRBD1. Germline-derived CDR1 and CDR2 are LGHDT and YNNKEL (reference sequence). CDR3 length equals 17 residues. CDR3 in DNA: TGTGCCAGCAGCCAAGGCAGGGGGAACCTACGGTACTACGGCTACACCTTC. Translation: CASSQGRGNLRYYGYTF.

This clone was observed a single time. This chain uses TRBV9 with TRBJ2-4; a weak D match, TRBD1 (6 bases). V was cut by 0 bases and J by 9 bases, with 16 bases left in between. Germline V gives CDR1 SGDLS, CDR2 YYNGEE. The CDR3 sequence is 15 residues long. The CDR3 region is CASSVEGTGTTIQYF. CDR3 nucleotide sequence: TGTGCCAGCAGCGTAGAAGGAACAGGGACGACCATTCAGTACTTC.

V is TRBV6-2 or TRBV6-3 and J is TRBJ2-7, with 7 bases fitting TRBD1. In germline, CDR1 is MNHEY, CDR2 SVGEGT. The CDR3 length is 17 residues. The V segment lost 5 bases and the J segment 5 bases; nucleotides outside the gene matches: 18. The CDR3, as DNA: TGTGCCAGCAGTCGGACAGGATCTAGGAGCCACCTCCACGAGCAGTACTTC. Amino acids: CASSRTGSRSHLHEQYF.

The chain links TRBV27 to TRBJ1-6; the D is unclear. The CDR3 sequence is 14 residues long. Germline V gene data show CDR1 as MNHEY and CDR2 as SMNVEV (reference sequence). V lost 0 bases, J lost 9 bases, and 9 bases lay in between. Written as DNA, the CDR3 is TGTGCCAGCAGTTTATCGCCACTGCTTTCACCCCTCCACTTT. Protein product: CASSLSPLLSPLHF.

The genes are TRBV28 and TRBJ1-2, with TRBD1 matching 7 bases. V dropped 8 bases and J dropped 3; count of bases not matched to a gene: 18. The germline V gene encodes CDR1 MDHEN and CDR2 SYDVKM. The CDR3 has 17 amino acids. CDR3 sequence (DNA): TGTGCCAGCGGGGGGCCTAATTCGAGACAGGGCCACTATGGCTACACCTTC. Translating gives CASGGPNSRQGHYGYTF.